This T cell receptor beta chain stems from a study of Ad26.COV2.S vaccination and SARS-CoV-2 variants (dated by TCRdb to the early 2020s). About the study as a whole: Donors in the vaccine arm were drawn from COV1001, a multicentre, randomized, double-blind, placebo-controlled phase I-IIa trial testing Ad26.COV2.S in healthy adults. Ad26.COV2.S was given intramuscularly at 5x10^10 or 1x10^11 viral particles, as a single shot or as two shots 56 days apart. Sequencing of the TCRbeta repertoire served to evaluate the specificity and breadth of SARS-CoV-2-reactive T cell receptors following Ad26.COV2.S vaccination. A total of 32 samples were included in the TCR-sequenced set, comprising around 20 Ad26.COV2.S vaccine recipients, 5 placebo recipients and 8 SARS-CoV-2 convalescent individuals. Trial participants were randomized into five groups of five: low-dose or high-dose Ad26.COV2.S given once or twice, or placebo on both occasions. Investigators remained blinded to trial group allocation during experiments and outcome assessment.

The germline V end is reduced by 1 base and the J end by 6 bases; junction bases left unmatched: 7. For CDR1 and CDR2, the germline V gene (reference sequence) lists LGHDT and YNNKEL. Taken from cysteine to phenylalanine, the CDR3 has 16 residues. Kept here is only the CDR3 DNA, which spans 48 bases and is read in frame from base 1. TCRbeta CDR3 regions were sequenced with the immunoSEQ Assay. After extraction, genomic DNA underwent amplification by bias-controlled multiplex PCR, followed by high-throughput sequencing. The study's processing was this. To quantify the absolute abundance of each unique TCRbeta CDR3 region, sequences were collapsed and filtered. T cell fraction was estimated by normalizing TCRbeta template counts to usable DNA, with usable DNA measured through amplification of reference genes found in all nucleated cells. Repertoire TCRs were annotated as SARS-CoV-2-specific by exact matching of V gene, CDR3 amino acid sequence and J gene to a known reactive TCR set. MIRA supplied the reference SARS-CoV-2 TCR set, which was filtered for enrichment in COVID-19-positive ImmuneCODE repertoires so that public or cross-reactive TCRs were removed. Using the MIRA antigens, annotated TCRs were further analysed by specific ORF or by position within an ORF. Depth was the summed frequency of annotated unique rearrangements, while breadth was defined as annotated unique rearrangements over total unique productive rearrangements. Two-sided Wilcoxon rank-sum tests were applied when comparing TCR breadth between groups. TCRdb limited this immuneACCESS table to in-frame rearrangements with V and J called. A share of clones is missing; checked studies link under half to unresolved V genes, and the rest is unexplained. That table is the source of V, J and clone size, and D and trimming were worked out from the DNA. This sample lists 440,000 or so clones; 90% were detected once. The top ten hold less than 5.5% of the sample.

This clone was seen only once. What this receptor recognizes is not known. Within one base of it there is no much larger clone, and no base qualities were kept. The meaning of the sample's treatment or condition label: roughly 19 received Ad26.COV2.S at low or high dose, single or two shots; 5 received placebo; per-sample allocation not given. For vaccine and placebo recipients, repertoires were sequenced using samples collected on day 63 after the first injection. Between 29 July and 7 August 2020, Cohort 1b enrolled fewer than 30 adults aged 18-55 years at one site in Boston, USA. As a vaccine, Ad26.COV2.S was a replication-incompetent adenovirus type 26 vector that expressed a prefusion-stabilized SARS-CoV-2 spike protein derived from the original Wuhan strain. The paper's findings and limits, for the study overall: After vaccination, spike-specific CD8+ and CD4+ T cell responses were reported to show substantial breadth. It was noted by the authors that total T cell responses may have been underestimated by the TCR breadth and depth analyses. Non-spike TCR breadth was comparable between vaccine and placebo recipients, consistent with the vaccine containing only spike. The study lacked the statistical power to compare responses across vaccine doses or regimens. Higher spike-specific TCR breadth was observed in Ad26.COV2.S recipients than in placebo recipients (P = 0.0014).

This sequence uses TRBV3-1 (or the pseudogene TRBV3-2) and TRBJ2-1, with 9 bases matching TRBD2. The receptor comes from a person between 18 and 60 years old who received the Ad26.COV2.S COVID-19 vaccine or a placebo. Here the sequenced sample was peripheral blood, taken in a trial of Ad26.COV2.S vaccine versus placebo. CDR3 region: CASSQVRGRALNEQFF. The nucleotides are TGTGCCAGCAGCCAAGTCCGCGGGAGGGCCCTCAATGAGCAGTTCTTC.